Below, 32 T cell receptor beta chains from the same sample are listed, as sequenced in a study of regulatory T cells in long-lasting Graves disease. The time point denotes: newly diagnosed GD, antithyroid drugs for less than 3 months. RNA from PBMCs was the source of the TCR library. Construction of TCR beta libraries relied on iRepertoire HTBI primers and on Arm-PCR targeting CDR3 regions. TCRdb reanalysed the multiplex PCR reads using MiXCR and keeps one entry per CDR3 protein. This table has 450,000 to 600,000 distinct CDR3 sequences, roughly 17% appearing once. The data also belong to a second study, concerning T cells in Graves' hyperthyroidism and ophthalmopathy.

Sequences were derived from peripheral blood mononuclear cells (PBMCs), sampled at new diagnosis, from a patient treated with antithyroid drugs. The source is a man in his forties with Graves disease.

This sequence joins TRBV20-1 and TRBJ2-1; 9 nucleotides agree with TRBD2. After removal of 5 bases from V and 0 bases from J, the junction contained 2 bases not matched to a gene. CDR3 length equals 14 residues. The germline CDR1 and CDR2 sequences are DFQATT and SNEGSKA (reference sequence). CDR3 bases: TGCAGTGCTGTTAGCGGGAGCTCCTACAATGAGCAGTTCTTC. This encodes CSAVSGSSYNEQFF.

V gene TRBV27 combines with J gene TRBJ2-2, with D maybe TRBD1 (6 bases). This CDR3 has 15 amino acids. With 6 bases removed from V and 6 bases from J, the gap between germline ends came to 17 bases. Germline CDR1 reads MNHEY; CDR2 reads SMNVEV (reference sequence). CDR3 sequence: CASRKGQQAAGELFF. The CDR3 bases are TGTGCCAGCAGAAAAGGACAGCAAGCTGCCGGGGAGCTGTTTTTT.

This clonotype was seen at least ten times. This chain uses TRBV28 with TRBJ1-5, with TRBD1 matching over 10 bases. The CDR3 is 16 amino acids. The trim removed 9 bases at V and 0 bases at J, leaving 8 bases unmatched. Germline CDR1 and CDR2: MDHEN and SYDVKM. The CDR3 DNA reads TGTGCCAGTAGGACAGGGGGAGGATATAGCAATCAGCCCCAGCATTTT. Protein product: CASRTGGGYSNQPQHF.

This clonotype was found many times. This chain uses TRBV20-1 with TRBJ2-7; TRBD1 matches at 9 bases. The germline gives CDR1 DFQATT, CDR2 SNEGSKA (reference sequence). Trimming removed 5 bases from V and 5 bases from J; junction bases left unmatched: 13. This CDR3 spans 15 amino acids. The CDR3 sequence: CSAARATGGLHEQYF. DNA for the CDR3: TGCAGTGCTGCTAGGGCGACAGGGGGTCTCCACGAGCAGTACTTC.

The chain has TRBV4-1 and TRBJ1-3; D is unclear. Germline V gene lookup returns CDR1 MGHRA and CDR2 YSYEKL. There are 18 residues in the CDR3. V was trimmed by 2 bases and J by 0 bases, leaving 17 bases between them. The CDR3 sequence is CASSQPSGWVSSGNTIYF. The CDR3 DNA reads TGCGCCAGCAGCCAACCATCAGGTTGGGTTAGCTCTGGAAACACCATATATTTT.

This clonotype was counted a few times. The chain links TRBV7-2 to TRBJ1-1; D gene ambiguous. Germline CDR1 and CDR2: SGHTA and FQGNSA. The CDR3 sequence is 18 residues long. The germline V and J ends were trimmed by 5 bases and 0 bases, with 22 bases remaining between them. The CDR3 region has the DNA TGTGCCAGCAGCCTCCCTCAATACAGTCCGGGGATGAACACTGAAGCTTTCTTT. Its protein is CASSLPQYSPGMNTEAFF.

This chain uses TRBV11-2 with TRBJ2-7; 10 nucleotides line up with TRBD1. Germline CDR1 is SGHAT and CDR2 is FQNNGV. The CDR3 is 17 residues long. The ends lost 5 bases at V and 7 bases at J; junction bases unmatched: 17. In DNA form, the CDR3 reads TGTGCCAGCAGCCCCAGAGTCTTAGGACAGGGGGATTCGGAGCAGTACTTC. Translation: CASSPRVLGQGDSEQYF.

This clonotype was recorded many times. The genes are TRBV28 and TRBJ2-7, with 8 bases identical to TRBD1. V lost 7 bases to trimming and J lost 2 bases; unmatched junction nucleotides: 4. CDR1 and CDR2 (germline): MDHEN, SYDVKM. The CDR3 runs 13 residues. The CDR3 DNA reads as TGTGCCAGCACCTCGGACAGGGCCTACGAGCAGTACTTC. The encoded protein is CASTSDRAYEQYF.

In this sample, this clonotype turned up a few times. The V and J genes are TRBV20-1 and TRBJ2-5; maybe TRBD1 (6 bases). CDR1 is DFQATT and CDR2 is SNEGSKA in the germline V gene (reference sequence). The CDR3 runs 15 residues. Trimming left V 3 bases short and J 5 bases short, with 19 bases between. The CDR3 region has the DNA TGCAGTGCTAGTGAGGGGGTCGGTGAATGGGAGACCCAGTACTTC. Protein product: CSASEGVGEWETQYF.

This clonotype was seen ten or more times. The chain employs TRBV28 and TRBJ2-2, with D maybe TRBD2 (6 bases). The length of the CDR3 is 17 residues. Germline CDR1 reads MDHEN; CDR2 reads SYDVKM. The germline V and J ends were trimmed by 5 bases and 2 bases, with 18 bases remaining between them. The DNA for the CDR3 is TGTGCCAGCAGTCGGCGGAGGAGGGGCCCTAACACCGGGGAGCTGTTTTTT. Its translation is CASSRRRRGPNTGELFF.

This rearrangement joins TRBV4-2 to TRBJ2-4; the D is unclear. Germline values: CDR1 LGHNA, CDR2 YNFKEQ. The CDR3 runs 15 residues. Trimming pared 3 bases from V and 3 bases from J, leaving 12 bases between. The CDR3 here is CASSQGIDGKNIQYF. The DNA of the CDR3 is TGTGCCAGCAGCCAGGGTATTGATGGCAAAAACATTCAGTACTTC.

This clonotype occurred a few times. V is TRBV30 and J is TRBJ1-2, with 8 bases that match TRBD1. Germline-derived CDR1 and CDR2 are GTSNPN and SVGIG (reference sequence). There are 15 residues in the CDR3. V lost 1 base to trimming and J lost 6 bases; unmatched junction nucleotides: 10. CDR3 bases: TGTGCCTGGAGTGGGCTCGGGACAGGAGTTGATGGCTACACCTTC. As protein: CAWSGLGTGVDGYTF.

This clonotype was recorded only once. The chain employs TRBV6-1 and TRBJ2-6; 9 bases are shared with TRBD1. With 6 bases clipped from V and 4 bases from J, the junction kept 10 bases outside the gene matches. From germline, CDR1 is MNHNS and CDR2 SASEGT. The CDR3 covers 17 residues. The CDR3 DNA sequence: TGTGCCAGCAGAGAATACGGGACAGGGTTCGGGGCCAACGTCCTGACTTTC. Protein: CASREYGTGFGANVLTF.

This clonotype has at least ten counts. V usage is TRBV12-5 and J usage is TRBJ2-3; no clear D gene. The CDR3 runs 15 residues. The germline V gene has CDR1 LGHNT and CDR2 FRNRAP. V lost 8 bases, J lost 0 bases, and 15 bases lay in between. In nucleotides, the CDR3 is TGTGCTAGTACCCGCCGGGTCAGTAGCACAGATACGCAGTATTTT. The encoded protein is CASTRRVSSTDTQYF.

The CDR3 coding sequence is TGCGCCAGCAGTGGGGCTAGCGGGGTCTCCTACGAGCAGTACTTC. It is translated as CASSGASGVSYEQYF. The chain recombines TRBV5-1 with TRBJ2-7, with 9 bases fitting TRBD2. V lost 5 bases to trimming and J lost 0 bases; unmatched junction nucleotides: 6. Germline CDR1 reads SGHRS; CDR2 reads YFSETQ. The CDR3 sequence is 15 residues long. Filled out from reference TRBV5-1 and TRBJ2-7, the complete variable domain reads KAGVTQTPRYLIKTRGQQVTLSCSPISGHRSVSWYQQTPGQGLQFLFEYFSETQRNKGNFPGRFSGRQFSNSRSEMNVSTLELGDSALYLCASSGASGVSYEQYFGPGTRLTVT.

The gene calls are TRBV10-3 and TRBJ1-5; no clear D. The germline V gene encodes CDR1 ENHRY and CDR2 SYGVKD. The CDR3 covers 14 residues. The V and J ends lost 4 bases and 0 bases respectively, with 7 bases between them. CDR3 sequence: CAISVVNSNQPQHF. In nucleotides, the CDR3 is TGTGCCATCAGTGTAGTAAATAGCAATCAGCCCCAGCATTTT.

This clonotype was found many times. V is TRBV6-2 or TRBV6-3 and J is TRBJ1-2; 8 bases are a match to TRBD1. V dropped 6 bases and J dropped 4; count of bases not matched to a gene: 10. Germline CDR1 MNHEY, CDR2 SVGEGT. The CDR3 has 15 residues. In DNA form, the CDR3 reads TGTGCCAGCAGCCGGCAGCAGGGGGCCGGCTATGGCTACACCTTC. Its protein is CASSRQQGAGYGYTF.

This chain links TRBV12-3 or TRBV12-4 with TRBJ1-5; 11 nucleotides align to TRBD1. The CDR3 extends over 16 amino acids. The J segment lost 6 bases and the V segment lost 9 bases, leaving 13 bases of the junction unmatched. The CDR3 protein is CASSARGTGGSQPQHF. CDR3 in DNA: TGTGCCAGTAGTGCCCGGGGGACAGGGGGAAGTCAGCCCCAGCATTTT.

This clonotype was found many times. The V call is TRBV7-9, the J call TRBJ1-2; 12 bases are shared with TRBD1. The CDR3 is 15 amino acids. Germline values: CDR1 SEHNR, CDR2 FQNEAQ (reference sequence). With V trimmed by 4 bases and J by 6 bases, 6 bases remained unmatched. Here the CDR3 DNA reads TGTGCCAGCAGCTACCGGGACAGGGGGCTAGATGGCTACACCTTC. Translating gives CASSYRDRGLDGYTF.

The rearrangement joins TRBV4-2 to TRBJ2-1; TRBD1 matches 11 bases. The CDR3 totals 15 residues. V lost 3 bases and J lost 7; bases outside the gene matches: 5. Looked up from germline, CDR1 is LGHNA and CDR2 is YNFKEQ. The CDR3 region is CASSHTDRGRNEQFF. The CDR3 nucleotides are TGTGCCAGCAGCCACACGGACAGGGGGCGGAATGAGCAGTTCTTC.

The J gene is TRBJ2-1, the V gene TRBV29-1; no clear D. The closer fit of TRBJ2-5 to the DNA end suggests the J call may be wrong. Per the germline V gene, CDR1 is SQVTM and CDR2 is ANQGSEA. The CDR3 runs to 10 residues. The CDR3 protein is CSVDEETQYF. CDR3 DNA sequence: TGCAGCGTTGACGAAGAGACCCAGTACTTC.

Written as DNA, the CDR3 is TGTGCCAGCAGCTTAATCCAGGGATACTCTGGGGCCAACGTCCTGACTTTC. It translates to CASSLIQGYSGANVLTF. The gene calls are TRBV7-9 and TRBJ2-6; possibly TRBD1 for D (5 bases). The CDR3 is made up of 17 amino acids. Trimming pared 2 bases from V and 0 bases from J, leaving 11 bases between. Germline loops: CDR1 SEHNR, CDR2 FQNEAQ (reference sequence).

This clonotype was recorded a few times. The junction shows a germline mismatch at one end, possibly a read error. CDR3 in amino acids: CASSSSGTDYNEQFF. The CDR3 DNA follows: TGCGCCAGCAGCTCTAGCGGGACAGATTACAATGAGCAGTTCTTC. J is TRBJ2-1 and V is TRBV11-2; TRBD2 matches at 9 bases. Per the germline V gene, CDR1 is SGHAT and CDR2 is FQNNGV. CDR3 length: 15 amino acids.

The J gene is TRBJ1-4, the V gene TRBV9, with D possibly matching TRBD1 (5 bases). V lost 0 bases and J 5 bases, leaving 11 bases between the germline ends. There are 15 residues in the CDR3. Germline loops: CDR1 SGDLS, CDR2 YYNGEE. CDR3 coding DNA: TGTGCCAGCAGCGTAGAAGCTGGGGGGAATGAAAAACTGTTTTTT. Its translation is CASSVEAGGNEKLFF.

This clonotype was counted many times. The genes are TRBV24-1 and TRBJ2-1, with D possibly being TRBD2 (6 bases). The CDR3 is 15 residues long. From germline, CDR1 is KGHDR and CDR2 SFDVKD. V dropped 3 bases and J dropped 8 bases, with 16 bases sitting between them. CDR3 sequence (DNA): TGTGCCACCAGTGATCAGGAGGGTAGTGGTCATGAGCAGTTCTTC. It encodes CATSDQEGSGHEQFF.

Concerning this clonotype itself: A much larger clone lies a single base off, so this may be a read error. This sequence joins TRBV2 and TRBJ2-1, with 10 positions matching TRBD1. The V gene's germline CDR1 is SNHLY and CDR2 FYNNEI. This CDR3 contains 14 residues. V was clipped by 4 bases and J by 4 bases; unmatched bases: 1. As DNA, the CDR3 is TGTGCCAGCAGTGTGGGACAGGGGTACAATGAGCAGTTCTTC. Its translation is CASSVGQGYNEQFF.

This CDR3 is CASSPGGWTDTQYF. The CDR3, as DNA: TGTGCCAGCAGTCCAGGGGGCTGGACAGATACGCAGTATTTT. The V call is TRBV28, the J call TRBJ2-3, with 8 bases aligning to TRBD1. The junction had 4 bases not matched to a gene; V was cut back by 5 bases and J by 3 bases. Looked up from germline, CDR1 is MDHEN and CDR2 is SYDVKM. This CDR3 has 14 residues.

This clonotype occurred many times. This sequence joins TRBV10-1 and TRBJ2-5; 9 nucleotides agree with TRBD2. The germline gives CDR1 WNHNN, CDR2 SYGVQD (reference sequence). J was trimmed by 3 bases and V by 0 bases; bases with no gene match: 2. CDR3 length equals 15 residues. This CDR3 reads CASSESASGEETQYF. CDR3 DNA: TGCGCCAGCAGTGAGTCGGCTAGCGGGGAAGAGACCCAGTACTTC.

This clonotype was observed a few times. V gene TRBV12-3 or TRBV12-4 combines with J gene TRBJ1-2; TRBD1 matches 7 bases. The CDR3 length is 13 residues. V lost 7 bases, J lost 4 bases, and 6 bases stayed unmatched. The CDR3 bases are TGTGCCAGCAAAGGGGGCTGGGGCTATGGCTACACCTTC. This encodes CASKGGWGYGYTF.

This clonotype was counted at least ten times. The chain combines TRBV12-3 or TRBV12-4 with TRBJ2-7, with 8 nucleotides matching TRBD1. V shed 6 bases, J shed 6 bases, and the junction held 7 bases outside the gene matches. This CDR3 region has 13 residues. The CDR3 reads CASSQQGAGEQYF. The CDR3 coding sequence is TGTGCCAGCAGCCAGCAGGGGGCGGGCGAGCAGTACTTC.

Ten or more counts support this clonotype. This chain connects TRBV11-3 to TRBJ2-3; tentative D call: TRBD1 (6 bases). The CDR3 spans 16 residues. V lost 5 bases to trimming and J lost 2 bases, with 17 bases between them. Germline CDR1 reads SGHNT; CDR2 reads YENEEA. CDR3 bases: TGTGCCAGCAGCCCCAGCCCGTGGACAGCCACAGATACGCAGTATTTT. This sequence encodes CASSPSPWTATDTQYF.

This clonotype has a handful of counts. The chain is built from TRBV5-1 and TRBJ1-2, with 8 nucleotides matching TRBD1. The CDR3 has 16 residues. J gave up 8 bases and V 2 bases, and 14 bases lay outside the gene matches. The germline V gene encodes CDR1 SGHRS and CDR2 YFSETQ. DNA for the CDR3: TGCGCCAGCAGCTTCAATACGGCAGACAGGGGACGCGGCTACACCTTC. Protein: CASSFNTADRGRGYTF.